This T cell receptor (beta chain) comes out of a study of blood T cell repertoires in COVID-19 (dated by TCRdb to between 2020 and 2021). Study-wide context: Samples from collaborators originated in the United States, Italy and Spain and spanned both the acute and convalescent phases of COVID-19. The material from the prospective study consisted of cDNA or gDNA derived from T cells, B-cell-depleted T cells, or PBMCs. The dataset comprised deeply sampled blood TCRbeta repertoires from subjects exposed to, actively infected with, or recovered from COVID-19. The repertoires were made available in a free public database intended to serve as a resource for research on the immune response to SARS-CoV-2. The samples were drawn from two sources: the first 160 participants of the ongoing ImmuneRACE study, and 1,200 or so subjects contributed by 6 global collaborators. A de-identified subject ID, COVID-19 status, age in years and sex were almost always included in the sample metadata. Where available, HLA class I and class II types were taken from metadata supplied by the sample provider and were not determined by assay-based typing.

Collaborating institutions collected whole blood in K2EDTA tubes following their own protocols. Collaborator samples were shipped for TCRbeta analysis as frozen whole blood, isolated PBMCs, or DNA extracted from either sample type. TCRbeta CDR3 regions were amplified from genomic DNA by means of the immunoSEQ Assay, a bias-controlled multiplex PCR. The original methods were these. The number of nucleated cells in each sample was estimated from the amplification of reference gene primers within the assay. Sequence reads were collapsed and filtered to measure the absolute abundance of every unique TCRbeta CDR3 rearrangement. For each sample, productive Simpson clonality was calculated as the square root of Simpson's diversity index across productive rearrangements. In TCRdb, the immuneACCESS table is reduced to in-frame sequences with V and J assigned. These tables do not hold every clone; where another copy was compared, an unresolved V gene accounts for under half, and the others remain unexplained. From that table come the V and J calls and clone size; the DNA was used to work out D and trimming. The table for this sample lists about 200,000 clones; 85% to 90% of them were counted only once. About 4.2% of the sample comes from the top ten.

As to this clone: Its binding antigen is unknown. No clone much larger than this one lies a single base away; base qualities are absent.

The CDR3 runs 18 residues from the cysteine to the phenylalanine. The retained sequence is limited to the CDR3, 54 bases, with the frame set at the first base. In the germline V gene, CDR1 corresponds to SGHTS and CDR2 to YDEGEE. Trimming leaves V shorter by 3 bases and J shorter by 3 bases, with the junction holding 16 bases beyond the gene matches. What the study reported, not specific to this receptor: The amount of clinical and demographic metadata varied by source and participant and was provided uncurated.

This sequence originates from a human donor in a cohort sampled during active COVID-19. Rearrangement joined TRBV5-8 to TRBJ2-7, with TRBD1 identical over 9 junction bases. Material for sequencing was peripheral blood. The CDR3 region reads CASSSIVPGQGIYYEQYF. The DNA sequence reads TGTGCCAGCAGCTCGATTGTCCCGGGACAGGGCATTTACTACGAGCAGTACTTC. With the portions outside the CDR3 filled from the reference TRBV5-8 and TRBJ2-7 genes, the complete variable region becomes EAGVTQSPTHLIKTRGQQATLRCSPISGHTSVYWYQQALGLGLQFLLWYDEGEERNRGNFPPRFSGRQFPNYSSELNVNALELEDSALYLCASSSIVPGQGIYYEQYFGPGTRLTVT.